The rows below give T cell receptor beta chains drawn from one sample of a study of T cell responses to AZD1222 COVID-19 vaccine. TCRdb's copy holds only in-frame clones and misses some; the assay was immunoSEQ multiplex PCR. The sample has about 140,000 clones, roughly 93% seen once; the top ten hold approximately 12%. The source material was peripheral blood, sampled after recovery from COVID-19. The receptors come from an adult who had recovered from COVID-19. CDR3s include the opening cysteine and the closing phenylalanine or tryptophan. A D gene is named only where the DNA matches it firmly. The size field is filled for only some rows; it gives once, few, many or a size class.

j_call: TRBJ2-7
clone_size: -
v_call: TRBV24-1
d_call: -
cdr3_aa: CATSDPHRRQQYF
cdr3_nt: TGTGCCACCAGTGATCCCCACCGGCGCCAGCAGTACTTC

j_call: TRBJ2-7
clone_size: -
v_call: TRBV28
d_call: TRBD1
cdr3_aa: CASSESDRGTYEQYF
cdr3_nt: TGTGCCAGCAGCGAATCGGACAGGGGAACCTACGAGCAGTACTTC

j_call: TRBJ2-3
clone_size: few
v_call: TRBV6-5
d_call: TRBD2
cdr3_aa: CASSSPAGAAQDTQYF
cdr3_nt: TGTGCCAGCAGTTCCCCAGCGGGAGCTGCACAAGATACGCAGTATTTT

j_call: TRBJ2-2
clone_size: -
v_call: TRBV3-1/TRBV3-2
d_call: TRBD1
cdr3_aa: CASSLRGQLNTGELFF
cdr3_nt: TGTGCCAGCAGCCTTCGGGGACAGTTGAACACCGGGGAGCTGTTTTTT

j_call: TRBJ1-5
clone_size: -
v_call: TRBV27
d_call: TRBD1
cdr3_aa: CASSSGQGMASNQPQHF
cdr3_nt: TGTGCCAGCAGTTCGGGACAGGGAATGGCTAGCAATCAGCCCCAGCATTTT

j_call: TRBJ1-1
clone_size: -
v_call: TRBV30
d_call: -
cdr3_aa: CAWSPGGEGTEAFF
cdr3_nt: TGTGCCTGGAGCCCCGGGGGGGAAGGGACTGAAGCTTTCTTT

j_call: TRBJ2-2
clone_size: -
v_call: TRBV19
d_call: -
cdr3_aa: CASSIRLWGPGGELFF
cdr3_nt: TGTGCCAGTAGTATCAGGTTATGGGGGCCCGGCGGGGAGCTGTTTTTT

j_call: TRBJ2-5
clone_size: -
v_call: TRBV19
d_call: TRBD2
cdr3_aa: CASSTGLAGVETQYF
cdr3_nt: TGTGCCAGTAGTACGGGACTAGCGGGAGTAGAGACCCAGTACTTC

j_call: TRBJ1-2
clone_size: -
v_call: TRBV4-2
d_call: -
cdr3_aa: CASSQGEGTDYGYTF
cdr3_nt: TGTGCCAGCAGCCAAGGGGAAGGGACGGACTATGGCTACACCTTC

j_call: TRBJ2-7
clone_size: -
v_call: TRBV27
d_call: -
cdr3_aa: CASSFRQAFSRGPYEQYF
cdr3_nt: TGTGCCAGCAGTTTTCGACAGGCGTTTTCAAGAGGGCCCTACGAGCAGTACTTC

j_call: TRBJ1-6
clone_size: -
v_call: TRBV4-2
d_call: TRBD1
cdr3_aa: CASSQVAPGQGLTYNSPLHF
cdr3_nt: TGTGCCAGCAGCCAAGTAGCCCCGGGACAGGGTTTAACCTATAATTCACCCCTCCACTTT

j_call: TRBJ1-5
clone_size: -
v_call: TRBV15
d_call: TRBD1
cdr3_aa: CATSTTSGTDINQPQHF
cdr3_nt: TGTGCCACCAGCACGACCTCCGGGACAGATATCAATCAGCCCCAGCATTTT

j_call: TRBJ2-7
clone_size: -
v_call: TRBV7-9
d_call: -
cdr3_aa: CASSARYEQYF
cdr3_nt: TGTGCCAGCAGCGCCCGTTACGAGCAGTACTTC

j_call: TRBJ1-2
clone_size: -
v_call: TRBV6-4
d_call: -
cdr3_aa: CASSEKQGLSGGYTF
cdr3_nt: TGTGCCAGCAGTGAAAAACAGGGACTAAGTGGTGGCTACACCTTC

j_call: TRBJ2-2
clone_size: -
v_call: TRBV5-8
d_call: -
cdr3_aa: CASRMRLNTGELFF
cdr3_nt: TGTGCCAGCAGGATGCGCTTGAACACCGGGGAGCTGTTTTTT

j_call: TRBJ2-1
clone_size: -
v_call: TRBV5-5
d_call: -
cdr3_aa: CASSYDGSDGIPEQFF
cdr3_nt: TGTGCCAGCAGCTACGATGGGTCGGACGGAATACCCGAGCAGTTCTTC

j_call: TRBJ1-1
clone_size: -
v_call: TRBV28
d_call: TRBD1
cdr3_aa: CASQGARTEAFF
cdr3_nt: TGTGCCAGCCAGGGGGCGCGGACTGAAGCTTTCTTT

j_call: TRBJ2-7
clone_size: -
v_call: TRBV28
d_call: TRBD1
cdr3_aa: CASSLIKITGQGVFRYEQYF
cdr3_nt: TGTGCCAGCAGTCTAATAAAAATAACAGGACAGGGGGTATTTCGTTACGAGCAGTACTTC

j_call: TRBJ1-3
clone_size: -
v_call: TRBV3-1/TRBV3-2
d_call: TRBD1
cdr3_aa: CASSRQGTGNTIYF
cdr3_nt: TGTGCCAGCAGCCGACAGGGGACTGGAAACACCATATATTTT

j_call: TRBJ2-2
clone_size: -
v_call: TRBV4-2
d_call: TRBD2
cdr3_aa: CASSQEGPTSGNTGELFF
cdr3_nt: TGTGCCAGCAGCCAAGAAGGCCCTACTAGCGGTAACACCGGGGAGCTGTTTTTT

j_call: TRBJ1-2
clone_size: -
v_call: TRBV10-3
d_call: -
cdr3_aa: CAISDEFGNGYTF
cdr3_nt: TGTGCCATCAGTGACGAGTTCGGAAATGGCTACACCTTC

j_call: TRBJ2-7
clone_size: -
v_call: TRBV4-2
d_call: TRBD2
cdr3_aa: CASSQDPGRAYEQYF
cdr3_nt: TGTGCCAGCAGCCAAGACCCGGGGAGGGCCTACGAGCAGTACTTC

j_call: TRBJ1-1
clone_size: -
v_call: TRBV7-8
d_call: -
cdr3_aa: CASSLALEITEAFF
cdr3_nt: TGTGCCAGCAGCCTAGCGTTGGAGATCACTGAAGCTTTCTTT

j_call: TRBJ1-2
clone_size: -
v_call: TRBV11-2
d_call: -
cdr3_aa: CASSLVQRNYGYTF
cdr3_nt: TGTGCCAGCAGCCTAGTTCAAAGGAACTATGGCTACACCTTC

j_call: TRBJ1-3
clone_size: -
v_call: TRBV7-2
d_call: -
cdr3_aa: CASSLEGGTGNTIYF
cdr3_nt: TGTGCCAGCAGCTTAGAAGGGGGAACTGGAAACACCATATATTTT

j_call: TRBJ2-7
clone_size: -
v_call: TRBV12-3/TRBV12-4
d_call: TRBD2
cdr3_aa: CASSLGLAGPEYF
cdr3_nt: TGTGCCAGCAGTCTCGGACTAGCGGGGCCCGAGTACTTC

j_call: TRBJ1-1
clone_size: -
v_call: TRBV5-6
d_call: TRBD1
cdr3_aa: CASSTPGQSLNTEAFF
cdr3_nt: TGTGCCAGCAGCACACCGGGACAGAGCTTGAACACTGAAGCTTTCTTT

j_call: TRBJ1-3
clone_size: once
v_call: TRBV19
d_call: TRBD1
cdr3_aa: CASSILDRGPQGNTIYF
cdr3_nt: TGTGCCAGTAGTATCTTGGACAGGGGGCCTCAAGGAAACACCATATATTTT

j_call: TRBJ2-7
clone_size: -
v_call: TRBV10-2
d_call: -
cdr3_aa: CASSESTVQYF
cdr3_nt: TGCGCCAGCAGTGAGTCAACAGTCCAGTACTTC

j_call: TRBJ1-1
clone_size: -
v_call: TRBV14
d_call: TRBD1
cdr3_aa: CASSQLGQPNTEAFF
cdr3_nt: TGTGCCAGCAGCCAACTGGGACAGCCGAACACTGAAGCTTTCTTT

j_call: TRBJ1-1
clone_size: -
v_call: TRBV29-1
d_call: -
cdr3_aa: CSVEFRRDTEAFF
cdr3_nt: TGCAGCGTTGAATTCCGCAGGGACACTGAAGCTTTCTTT

j_call: TRBJ2-7
clone_size: -
v_call: TRBV6-5
d_call: -
cdr3_aa: CASAGAPYEQYF
cdr3_nt: TGTGCCAGCGCCGGGGCACCCTACGAGCAGTACTTC

j_call: TRBJ1-2
clone_size: -
v_call: TRBV12-3/TRBV12-4
d_call: -
cdr3_aa: CASSYLGGYTF
cdr3_nt: TGTGCCAGCAGTTACTTAGGCGGCTACACCTTC

j_call: TRBJ2-7
clone_size: -
v_call: TRBV6-5
d_call: TRBD2
cdr3_aa: CASIPAGLREQYF
cdr3_nt: TGTGCCAGCATTCCAGCGGGACTACGCGAGCAGTACTTC

j_call: TRBJ1-1
clone_size: -
v_call: TRBV29-1
d_call: -
cdr3_aa: CSTGRQRNTEAFF
cdr3_nt: TGCAGCACTGGGAGGCAGAGGAACACTGAAGCTTTCTTT

j_call: TRBJ1-1
clone_size: -
v_call: TRBV5-4
d_call: -
cdr3_aa: CASSWDGRHEAFF
cdr3_nt: TGTGCCAGCAGCTGGGACGGACGACATGAAGCTTTCTTT

j_call: TRBJ1-1
clone_size: once
v_call: TRBV2
d_call: -
cdr3_aa: CASSEVQETEAFF
cdr3_nt: TGTGCCAGCAGTGAAGTACAGGAGACTGAAGCTTTCTTT

j_call: TRBJ2-3
clone_size: -
v_call: TRBV24-1
d_call: TRBD2
cdr3_aa: CATSGGSGRPYTQYF
cdr3_nt: TGTGCCACCAGTGGAGGTAGCGGGAGGCCTTATACGCAGTATTTT

j_call: TRBJ1-6
clone_size: -
v_call: TRBV27
d_call: -
cdr3_aa: CASSPGWDNSPLHF
cdr3_nt: TGTGCCAGCAGCCCGGGCTGGGATAATTCACCCCTCCACTTT

j_call: TRBJ2-7
clone_size: -
v_call: TRBV11-2
d_call: -
cdr3_aa: CASSSTFLGVPSYEQYF
cdr3_nt: TGTGCCAGCAGCTCAACTTTTCTCGGGGTCCCCTCCTACGAGCAGTACTTC

j_call: TRBJ2-1
clone_size: -
v_call: TRBV18
d_call: -
cdr3_aa: CASSPPESGYRNEQFF
cdr3_nt: TGTGCCAGCTCACCCCCCGAGAGCGGGTACCGTAATGAGCAGTTCTTC

j_call: TRBJ2-1
clone_size: -
v_call: TRBV5-1
d_call: TRBD2
cdr3_aa: CASSSGEGYYNEQFF
cdr3_nt: TGCGCCAGCAGTTCGGGGGAGGGCTACTACAATGAGCAGTTCTTC

j_call: TRBJ2-6
clone_size: -
v_call: TRBV19
d_call: -
cdr3_aa: CASSIRGGGSGANVLTF
cdr3_nt: TGTGCCAGTAGTATTCGAGGGGGAGGCTCTGGGGCCAACGTCCTGACTTTC

j_call: TRBJ2-1
clone_size: -
v_call: TRBV10-3
d_call: -
cdr3_aa: CAIRTSLRTPYNEQFF
cdr3_nt: TGTGCCATCAGGACATCTTTGAGGACCCCCTACAATGAGCAGTTCTTC

j_call: TRBJ2-7
clone_size: -
v_call: TRBV6-6
d_call: -
cdr3_aa: CASSSSPGASEQYF
cdr3_nt: TGTGCCAGCTCCTCATCCCCAGGGGCAAGCGAGCAGTACTTC

j_call: TRBJ2-3
clone_size: -
v_call: TRBV5-6
d_call: TRBD1
cdr3_aa: CASSLDGTGDTQYF
cdr3_nt: TGTGCCAGCAGCTTGGACGGGACAGGAGATACGCAGTATTTT

j_call: TRBJ1-3
clone_size: many
v_call: TRBV19
d_call: -
cdr3_aa: CASSILSTYSGNTIYF
cdr3_nt: TGTGCCAGTAGTATACTATCGACGTACTCTGGAAACACCATATATTTT

j_call: TRBJ2-3
clone_size: -
v_call: TRBV6-4
d_call: TRBD2
cdr3_aa: CASSVGGSGADTQYF
cdr3_nt: TGTGCCAGCAGTGTTGGGGGGAGCGGGGCAGATACGCAGTATTTT

j_call: TRBJ2-2
clone_size: -
v_call: TRBV2
d_call: -
cdr3_aa: CASMGGSAVSNTGELFF
cdr3_nt: TGTGCCAGCATGGGGGGTAGCGCTGTATCGAACACCGGGGAGCTGTTTTTT

j_call: TRBJ1-2
clone_size: -
v_call: TRBV9
d_call: -
cdr3_aa: CASSPDNYGYTF
cdr3_nt: TGTGCCAGCAGCCCCGACAACTATGGCTACACCTTC

j_call: TRBJ2-1
clone_size: -
v_call: TRBV5-1
d_call: -
cdr3_aa: CASSLVGGVIYNEQFF
cdr3_nt: TGCGCCAGCAGCTTGGTCGGGGGAGTTATCTACAATGAGCAGTTCTTC

j_call: TRBJ2-2
clone_size: -
v_call: TRBV11-3
d_call: -
cdr3_aa: CASSLRRQNTGELFF
cdr3_nt: TGTGCCAGCAGCTTAAGACGGCAGAACACCGGGGAGCTGTTTTTT

j_call: TRBJ1-5
clone_size: -
v_call: TRBV28
d_call: TRBD1
cdr3_aa: CASSYRGLASNQPQHF
cdr3_nt: TGTGCCAGCAGTTACAGGGGGCTAGCGAGCAATCAGCCCCAGCATTTT

j_call: TRBJ2-2
clone_size: -
v_call: TRBV7-7
d_call: -
cdr3_aa: CASSRPSGSGMNTGELFF
cdr3_nt: TGTGCTAGCAGCCGACCCTCAGGTAGCGGAATGAACACCGGGGAGCTGTTTTTT